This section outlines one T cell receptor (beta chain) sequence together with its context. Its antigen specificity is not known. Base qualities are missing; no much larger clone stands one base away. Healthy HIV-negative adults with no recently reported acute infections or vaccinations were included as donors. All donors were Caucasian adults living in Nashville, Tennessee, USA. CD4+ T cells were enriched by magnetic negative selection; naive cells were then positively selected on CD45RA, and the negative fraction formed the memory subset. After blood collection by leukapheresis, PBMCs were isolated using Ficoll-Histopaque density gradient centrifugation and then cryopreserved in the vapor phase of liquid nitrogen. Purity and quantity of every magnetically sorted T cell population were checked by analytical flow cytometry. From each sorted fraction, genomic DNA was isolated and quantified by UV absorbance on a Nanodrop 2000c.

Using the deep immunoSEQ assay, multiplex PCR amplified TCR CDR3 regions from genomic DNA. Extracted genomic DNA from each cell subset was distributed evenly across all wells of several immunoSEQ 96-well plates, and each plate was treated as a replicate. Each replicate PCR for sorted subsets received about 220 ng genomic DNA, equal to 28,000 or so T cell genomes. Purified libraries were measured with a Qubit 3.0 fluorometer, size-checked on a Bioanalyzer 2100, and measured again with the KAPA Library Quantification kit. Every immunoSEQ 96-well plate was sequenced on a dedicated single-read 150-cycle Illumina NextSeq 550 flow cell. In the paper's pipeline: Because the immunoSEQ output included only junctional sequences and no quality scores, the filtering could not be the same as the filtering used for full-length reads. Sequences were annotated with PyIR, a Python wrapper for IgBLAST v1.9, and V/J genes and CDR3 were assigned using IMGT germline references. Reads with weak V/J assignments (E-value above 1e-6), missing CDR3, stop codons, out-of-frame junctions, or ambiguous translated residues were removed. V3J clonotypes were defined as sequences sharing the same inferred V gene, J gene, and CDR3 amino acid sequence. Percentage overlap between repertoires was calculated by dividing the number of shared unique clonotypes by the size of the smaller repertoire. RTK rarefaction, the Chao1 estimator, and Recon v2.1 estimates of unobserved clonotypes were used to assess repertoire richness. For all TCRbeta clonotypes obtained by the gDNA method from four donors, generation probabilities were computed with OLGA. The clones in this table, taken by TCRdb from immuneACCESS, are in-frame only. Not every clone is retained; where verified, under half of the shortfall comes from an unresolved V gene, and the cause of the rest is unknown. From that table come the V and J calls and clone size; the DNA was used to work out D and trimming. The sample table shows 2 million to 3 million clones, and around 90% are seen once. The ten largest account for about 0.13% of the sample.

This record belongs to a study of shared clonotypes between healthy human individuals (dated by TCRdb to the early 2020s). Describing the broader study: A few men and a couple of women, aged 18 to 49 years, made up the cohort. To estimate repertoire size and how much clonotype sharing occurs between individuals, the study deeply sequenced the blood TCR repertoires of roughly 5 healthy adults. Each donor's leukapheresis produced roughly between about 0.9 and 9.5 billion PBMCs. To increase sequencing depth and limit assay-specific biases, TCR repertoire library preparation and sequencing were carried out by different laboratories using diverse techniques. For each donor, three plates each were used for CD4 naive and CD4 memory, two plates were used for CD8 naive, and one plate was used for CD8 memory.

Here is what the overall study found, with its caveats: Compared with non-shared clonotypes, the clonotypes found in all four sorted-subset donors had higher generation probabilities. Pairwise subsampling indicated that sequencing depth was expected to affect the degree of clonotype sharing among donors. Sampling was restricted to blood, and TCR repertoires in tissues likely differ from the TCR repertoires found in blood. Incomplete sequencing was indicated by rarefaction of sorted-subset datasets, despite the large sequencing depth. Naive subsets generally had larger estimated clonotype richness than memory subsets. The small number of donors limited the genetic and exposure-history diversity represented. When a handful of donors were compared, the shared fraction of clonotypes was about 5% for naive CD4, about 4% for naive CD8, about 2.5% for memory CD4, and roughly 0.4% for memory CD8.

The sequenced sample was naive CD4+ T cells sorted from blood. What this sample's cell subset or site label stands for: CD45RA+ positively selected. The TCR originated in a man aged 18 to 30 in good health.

The CDR3 region: CASSSLDRTSSYNSPLHF. The DNA reads as follows: TGTGCCAGCTCATCACTGGACCGAACGAGCTCCTATAATTCACCCCTCCACTTT. The rearrangement combines TRBV18 with TRBJ1-6; the D gene assignment is ambiguous. Its CDR3 holds 18 amino acids, cysteine through phenylalanine. Of the read, only the CDR3 DNA is kept; its 54 bases are in frame from base 1. CDR1 and CDR2, looked up from the germline V gene, are KGHSH and LQKENI. A distance of 17 bases separates the germline ends of V and J, which lose 5 bases and 0 bases respectively.